The clone carrying this T cell receptor (beta chain) was seen a single time. The antigen is unknown. The sample comes from a study of T cell responses to AZD1222 COVID-19 vaccine. The CDR3 is 14 residues long. The V end lost 1 base, the J end lost 5 bases, and 10 bases lay between the germline ends. From germline, CDR1 is MGHRA and CDR2 YSYEKL. Assay used: immunoSEQ multiplex PCR; TCRdb lists only in-frame clones, some missing. The sample records roughly 70,000 clones, more than 75% being singletons. Overall study findings and caveats: The CD4 TCRs associated with vaccination extended across spike and predominated at 160-218 and 743-854. Mostly white British, mostly female donors; authors suggested clonal diversity may be underestimated. Seropositive status at baseline applied to only five to seven AZD1222 recipients.

This chain connects TRBV4-1 to TRBJ2-3; D remains unclear. The source material was peripheral blood, sampled 28 days after the second dose of the MenACWY control vaccine. The origin of this receptor is an adult who received the MenACWY meningococcal vaccine as a control. The CDR3 loop is CASSQGPILDTQYF. As DNA, the CDR3 is TGCGCCAGCAGCCAAGGACCTATTTTAGATACGCAGTATTTT.